The 30 T cell receptor beta chains in this list originate from one sample, sequenced in a study of T cells after yellow fever vaccination. TCRdb reprocessed the 5' RACE reads via MiXCR and lists one record per CDR3 protein. The sample yields about 580,000 distinct CDR3 sequences, around 17% seen once. Sequencing used PBMCs, obtained 5 days after the first yellow fever vaccination. The receptors stem from a man aged 18 to 29 who received the YFV17D yellow fever vaccine.

This clonotype was found a few times. The chain is built from TRBV7-2 and TRBJ2-5, with D unresolved. This CDR3 contains 15 residues. Deletions cut 5 bases from V and 0 bases from J, with 13 bases between. CDR1 is SGHTA, CDR2 FQGNSA, per germline. The CDR3 DNA reads as TGTGCCAGCAGCCGTTTTTTGGGGAACCAAGAGACCCAGTACTTC. Protein sequence: CASSRFLGNQETQYF.

This clonotype has only a few counts. The rearrangement joins TRBV6-1 to TRBJ1-1, with a weak D call TRBD1 (6 bases). Germline CDR1 and CDR2: MNHNS and SASEGT. The CDR3 sequence is 15 residues long. Trimming cost V 3 bases and J 10 bases, with 21 bases left between them. In DNA, the CDR3 is TGTGCCAGCAGTGATCCCTCGACAGGCACTTTTGTAGCTTTCTTT. Amino acid sequence: CASSDPSTGTFVAFF.

The V call is TRBV11-3, the J call TRBJ2-7; D is uncertain. The CDR3 is 12 residues long. In germline, CDR1 is SGHNT, CDR2 YENEEA. Trimming removed 9 bases at V and 4 bases at J, with 13 bases between. CDR3 in DNA: TGTGCCAGGTATGGAGTTACTTACGAGCAGTACGTC. The encoded protein is CARYGVTYEQYV.

Regarding this clonotype: At one end the junction does not follow the germline gene, possibly because of a read error. The chain carries TRBV5-1 and TRBJ1-1; perhaps TRBD1 as D (5 bases). The length of the CDR3 is 15 residues. Germline V lookup: CDR1 SGHRS, CDR2 YFSETQ. The CDR3: CGSSLWAGGNTEAFF. In DNA, the CDR3 is TGCGGCAGCAGTTTGTGGGCTGGGGGGAACACTGAAGCTTTCTTT.

This clonotype appeared many times. The V call is TRBV5-1, the J call TRBJ1-2; D uncertain. Germline CDR1 reads SGHRS; CDR2 reads YFSETQ. Between the trimmed V and J ends, which lost 3 bases and 5 bases, there was a span of 14 bases. This CDR3 is built from 14 residues. The CDR3 DNA reads as TGCGCCAGCAGCTCCTCATTCGGGCAGTATGGCTACACCTTC. Translated, it gives CASSSSFGQYGYTF.

The genes are TRBV27 and TRBJ2-5; perhaps TRBD1 as D (5 bases). The V gene's germline CDR1 is MNHEY and CDR2 SMNVEV (reference sequence). Trimming took 3 bases from V and 4 from J, leaving 15 bases between them. The CDR3 length is 15 residues. CDR3 in amino acids: CASSFAGYPGETQYF. In DNA, the CDR3 is TGTGCCAGCAGTTTCGCAGGGTACCCGGGAGAGACCCAGTACTTC.

This clonotype showed up just a few times. V is TRBV2 and J is TRBJ1-5; D unclear. With 6 bases removed from V and 3 bases from J, the gap between germline ends came to 12 bases. From germline, CDR1 is SNHLY and CDR2 FYNNEI. This CDR3 is built from 14 residues. The CDR3 reads CASRVGPVNQPQHF. The CDR3, as DNA: TGTGCCAGCAGAGTAGGACCGGTCAATCAGCCCCAGCATTTT.

Only a few counts were recorded for this clonotype. CDR3 in DNA: TGTGCCAGCAGCCGGACTAGTGACAAGTTCTTC. It encodes CASSRTSDKFF. The chain is built from TRBV7-9 and TRBJ2-1; 7 positions match TRBD2. The CDR3 is 11 amino acids. Germline V gene data show CDR1 as SEHNR and CDR2 as FQNEAQ (reference sequence). Losses at the gene ends were 5 bases for V and 14 bases for J; bases not matched to a gene: 6.

The V call is TRBV27, the J call TRBJ2-1; weak D call: TRBD1 (6 bases). Trimming took 5 bases from V and 0 from J, leaving 8 bases between them. Germline lookup yields CDR1 MNHEY and CDR2 SMNVEV (reference sequence). The CDR3 is 14 amino acids. The CDR3 DNA reads TGTGCCAGCAGTATCAGGGGCTCCTACAATGAGCAGTTCTTC. Translation gives CASSIRGSYNEQFF.

This clonotype was detected a few times. The chain links TRBV6-5 to TRBJ2-1; 8 bases map to TRBD2. Germline lookup yields CDR1 MNHEY and CDR2 SVGAGI. The V and J ends lost 2 bases and 5 bases, in that order; junction bases with no gene match: 5. The CDR3 covers 15 residues. CDR3 nucleotides: TGTGCCAGCAGTTACGGGATAGCGGGGAACAATGAGCAGTTCTTC. Amino acids: CASSYGIAGNNEQFF.

In this sample, this clonotype turned up a few times. V and J are TRBV5-1 and TRBJ2-1, with TRBD2 matching 11 bases. J lost 8 bases, V lost 3 bases, and 7 bases had no gene match. The CDR3 is made up of 15 amino acids. Germline V gene sequence: CDR1 SGHRS, CDR2 YFSETQ. In DNA, the CDR3 is TGCGCCAGCAGCTCACTAGCGGGGGACGAGGATGAGCAGTTCTTC. The encoded protein is CASSSLAGDEDEQFF.

The chain carries TRBV24-1 and TRBJ2-1; D is unresolved. From germline, CDR1 is KGHDR and CDR2 SFDVKD. V was cut by 0 bases and J by 7 bases, with 12 bases left in between. The CDR3 runs 15 residues. The CDR3 DNA sequence: TGTGCCACCAGTGATTTGCCACCGGAACAAAATGAGCAGTTCTTC. It specifies CATSDLPPEQNEQFF.

The genes are TRBV12-5 and TRBJ1-1; D gene ambiguous. Germline lookup yields CDR1 LGHNT and CDR2 FRNRAP. The length of the CDR3 is 12 residues. Trimming took off 6 bases at V and 1 base at J, with 6 bases between the two ends. CDR3 coding DNA: TGTGCTAGTGGCCATGGGAACACTGAAGCTTTCTTT. It is translated as CASGHGNTEAFF.

CDR3 amino acids: CASSLAAGAPETQYF. CDR3 DNA: TGTGCCAGCAGCTTAGCTGCAGGGGCCCCAGAGACCCAGTACTTC. The chain joins TRBV7-2 to TRBJ2-5; D possibly corresponds to TRBD1 (6 bases). In germline, CDR1 is SGHTA, CDR2 FQGNSA. The CDR3 is 15 residues long. Deletions cut 0 bases from V and 4 bases from J, with 12 bases between. Using reference TRBV7-2 and TRBJ2-5 for the parts outside the CDR3, the full variable domain is GAGVSQSPSNKVTEKGKDVELRCDPISGHTALYWYRQSLGQGLEFLIYFQGNSAPDKSGLPSDRFSAERTGGSVSTLTIQRTQQEDSAVYLCASSLAAGAPETQYFGPGTRLLVL.

This chain joins TRBV7-2 and TRBJ2-3; 8 bases are shared with TRBD2. The V gene's germline CDR1 is SGHTA and CDR2 FQGNSA. This CDR3 comprises 16 residues. V gave up 2 bases and J gave up 5 bases; unmatched junction bases: 9. CDR3 DNA: TGTGCCAGCAGCTTATGGACGGGGGGGGGCGGAGATACGCAGTATTTT. Translating it yields CASSLWTGGGGDTQYF. Full variable domain (outside the CDR3, taken from reference TRBV7-2 and TRBJ2-3): GAGVSQSPSNKVTEKGKDVELRCDPISGHTALYWYRQSLGQGLEFLIYFQGNSAPDKSGLPSDRFSAERTGGSVSTLTIQRTQQEDSAVYLCASSLWTGGGGDTQYFGPGTRLTVL.

J is TRBJ1-1 and V is TRBV28, with 8 positions matching TRBD1. This CDR3 spans 13 amino acids. The V and J ends lost 8 bases and 3 bases, in that order; junction bases with no gene match: 5. Germline-derived CDR1 and CDR2 are MDHEN and SYDVKM. CDR3 sequence (DNA): TGTGCCAGCGTCAGGGGGCGCGACACTGAAGCTTTCTTT. Its translation: CASVRGRDTEAFF.

A few counts support this clonotype. The chain has TRBV6-5 and TRBJ2-2; TRBD1 aligns across 8 bases. Germline V gene lookup returns CDR1 MNHEY and CDR2 SVGAGI. The CDR3 has 15 residues. V dropped 3 bases and J dropped 4; count of bases not matched to a gene: 4. The CDR3 region is CASSYQTGGTGELFF. The CDR3 DNA follows: TGTGCCAGCAGTTATCAAACAGGGGGCACCGGGGAGCTGTTTTTT.

This clonotype was seen more than once but under ten times. The chain couples TRBV15 to TRBJ1-5; the D is unclear. Germline CDR1 reads LNHNV; CDR2 reads YYDKDF (reference sequence). Trimming took 4 bases from V and 2 from J, leaving 9 bases between them. The CDR3 consists of 14 residues. CDR3 residues: CATSKGDGNQPQHF. CDR3 in DNA: TGTGCCACCAGCAAGGGTGACGGCAATCAGCCCCAGCATTTT.

This clonotype was observed a handful of times. This chain uses TRBV6-5 with TRBJ2-5, with 7 bases aligning to TRBD1. V dropped 4 bases and J dropped 3; count of bases not matched to a gene: 5. Looked up from germline, CDR1 is MNHEY and CDR2 is SVGAGI. This CDR3 has 14 residues. The CDR3 DNA reads TGTGCCAGCAGTTCCCCAGACAGGGAAGAGACCCAGTACTTC. Residues: CASSSPDREETQYF.

This clonotype was detected a few times. The genes are TRBV6-1 and TRBJ1-1, with a weak D call TRBD1 (5 bases). CDR1 and CDR2 from the germline V gene are MNHNS and SASEGT. The CDR3 extends over 13 amino acids. The V end was cut by 5 bases, the J end by 6 bases, with 13 bases between. The CDR3 nucleotides read TGTGCCAGCAGTAGACAGACCGGCGCTGAAGCTTTCTTT. Protein: CASSRQTGAEAFF.

The gene calls are TRBV7-2 and TRBJ2-5, with a weak D call TRBD2 (5 bases). This CDR3 contains 13 residues. Trimming removed 8 bases from V and 5 bases from J, with 15 bases in between. CDR1 is SGHTA, CDR2 FQGNSA, per germline. The CDR3 loop reads CASAPQAGETQYF. The CDR3, as DNA: TGTGCCAGCGCGCCTCAGGCGGGCGAGACCCAGTACTTC.

A few counts support this clonotype. The rearrangement links TRBV6-2 or TRBV6-3 to TRBJ1-5; D unresolved. Germline V gives CDR1 MNHEY, CDR2 SVGEGT. With 3 bases removed from V and 0 bases from J, the gap between germline ends came to 6 bases. The CDR3 covers 14 residues. CDR3 DNA sequence: TGTGCCAGCAGTTATTGGGATAGCAATCAGCCCCAGCATTTT. It encodes CASSYWDSNQPQHF.

The table lists this clonotype with a count of one. V and J are TRBV15 and TRBJ1-5; D is uncertain. This CDR3 region has 14 residues. Germline CDR1 is LNHNV and CDR2 is YYDKDF (reference sequence). Trimming took 9 bases from V and 6 from J, leaving 18 bases between them. CDR3 amino acids: CATSPPLRGQPQHF. The CDR3 DNA follows: TGTGCCACGTCCCCTCCCCTCCGGGGTCAGCCCCAGCATTTT.

The chain couples TRBV4-1 to TRBJ1-1; D possibly corresponds to TRBD1 (6 bases). Germline V gene lookup returns CDR1 MGHRA and CDR2 YSYEKL. V was clipped by 5 bases and J by 0 bases, with 10 bases between them. This CDR3 spans 14 amino acids. The CDR3 is CASSYGQLNTEAFF. In nucleotides, the CDR3 is TGCGCCAGCAGCTACGGACAGCTGAACACTGAAGCTTTCTTT.

Only a few counts were recorded for this clonotype. This chain links TRBV5-4 with TRBJ2-1, with no clear D. Germline V CDR1 and CDR2: SGHNT, YYREEE (reference sequence). The length of the CDR3 is 14 residues. Trimming removed 0 bases from V and 5 bases from J, with 9 bases in between. For the CDR3, the DNA is TGTGCCAGCAGCTTGGAGGCAAGTAACAATGAGCAGTTCTTC. Translated: CASSLEASNNEQFF.

This clonotype was detected only a few times. The chain uses TRBV2 and TRBJ2-2, with 7 bases matching TRBD1. The CDR3 totals 15 residues. The ends lost 7 bases at V and 5 bases at J; junction bases unmatched: 10. Germline CDR1 reads SNHLY; CDR2 reads FYNNEI. CDR3 in DNA: TGTGCCAGCAAGGTCAGGGGGACGCGGACCGGGGAGCTGTTTTTT. This gives the protein CASKVRGTRTGELFF.

This clonotype was recorded at least ten times. This chain joins TRBV24-1 and TRBJ2-3; unclear D gene. Germline assignment: CDR1 KGHDR and CDR2 SFDVKD. The CDR3 is made up of 12 amino acids. V lost 5 bases, J lost 4 bases, and 6 bases lay in between. This CDR3 reads CATSGQADTQYF. CDR3 DNA: TGTGCCACCAGTGGCCAGGCAGATACGCAGTATTTT.

This clonotype was seen only a few times. This chain joins TRBV27 and TRBJ2-3; the match to TRBD2 covers 7 bases. The length of the CDR3 is 13 residues. V shed 6 bases and J 5 bases; nucleotides not matched to a gene: 5. From germline, CDR1 is MNHEY and CDR2 SMNVEV (reference sequence). Here the CDR3 reads CASSPRGVDTQYF. The CDR3 region has the DNA TGTGCCAGCAGCCCCCGGGGGGTAGATACGCAGTATTTT.

This clonotype was seen more than once but under ten times. The rearrangement uses TRBV5-1 and TRBJ2-2; TRBD1 matches at 7 bases. This CDR3 is built from 16 residues. Trimming cost V 2 bases and J 6 bases; bases outside gene matches: 10. Germline CDR1 reads SGHRS; CDR2 reads YFSETQ. The chain's CDR3 is CASSFGTAPNPGELFF. CDR3 nucleotides: TGCGCCAGCAGCTTCGGGACAGCCCCGAATCCCGGGGAGCTGTTTTTT.

This clonotype was counted only a few times. This chain links TRBV21-1 with TRBJ2-3; the table calls TRBD1, which could not be checked here. TRBV21-1 is an annotated pseudogene. The CDR3 length is 13 residues. The DNA of the CDR3 is TGTGCCATAAGGGACAGCACGGCGAATACGCAGTATTTT. Translated: CAIRDSTANTQYF.